Listed below are T cell receptor beta chains from one sample, sequenced in a study of radiation and T cells in renal cell carcinoma. The repertoire was sequenced with immunoSEQ multiplex PCR; TCRdb's copy has only in-frame clones and lacks some. The sample carries over 8,500 clones, about two thirds recorded once. The starting material was tumor tissue, obtained from a patient whose treatment was nephrectomy without radiotherapy. The receptors shown here come from a man aged 60-69 years with renal cell carcinoma. Both conserved end residues are part of each CDR3. The order of the fields is J gene, V gene, D gene, clone size, CDR3 DNA, CDR3 protein. A D gene is named only where the DNA matches it firmly. Clone size, where shown, is once, few, many, or a class for clones that have expanded.

TRBJ1-6	TRBV5-6	.	.	TGTGCCAGCAGCTCAGGAGGGGCCAGGGTCGTAGGAGCCCTCCACTTT	CASSSGGARVVGALHF
TRBJ1-4	TRBV5-1	TRBD1	.	TGCGCCAGCAGCTTGGGGGACAGGGCCGAAAAACTGTTTTTT	CASSLGDRAEKLFF
TRBJ1-1	TRBV4-1	.	.	TGCGCCAGCAGCCAAGACGGGAGGAACACTGAAGCTTTCTTT	CASSQDGRNTEAFF
TRBJ2-3	TRBV9	TRBD2	.	TGTGCCAGCAGCACCTTGGGACTAGCGGCTAGCACAGATACGCAGTATTTT	CASSTLGLAASTDTQYF
TRBJ2-3	TRBV7-2	.	.	TGTGCCAGCAGCGAAGGACGGAGCGCAGATACGCAGTATTTT	CASSEGRSADTQYF
TRBJ2-3	TRBV27	.	.	TGTGCCAGCAGTTTGACCAGAAGCACAGATACGCAGTATTTT	CASSLTRSTDTQYF
TRBJ2-5	TRBV27	TRBD1	once	TGTGCCAGCAGAGTCGGACAGGGGGAGACCCAGTACTTC	CASRVGQGETQYF
TRBJ1-3	TRBV7-3	.	.	TGTGCCAGCAGCTCCGGAGGCCCCTCTGGAAACACCATATATTTT	CASSSGGPSGNTIYF
TRBJ1-3	TRBV9	TRBD1	.	TGTGCCAGCAGCGCTACGCAGGGGGTATTATCTGGAAACACCATATATTTT	CASSATQGVLSGNTIYF
TRBJ1-2	TRBV7-9	TRBD1	.	TGCGCCAGCAGTCTTCCGGGACAGGGGAGCTACACCTTC	CASSLPGQGSYTF
TRBJ2-2	TRBV7-9	.	.	TGTGCCAGCAGCATGCAGGGGAACACCGGGGAGCTGTTTTTT	CASSMQGNTGELFF
TRBJ1-3	TRBV7-9	.	.	TGTGCCAGCGGCGAGACAGTCTCTGGAAACACCATATATTTT	CASGETVSGNTIYF
TRBJ1-2	TRBV27	.	few	TGTGCCAGCAGTTTATTTCCGGGACGAAGTGGCTACACCTTC	CASSLFPGRSGYTF